This TCR beta chain was found in a study of T cell repertoires in cytomegalovirus infection. Study-level information: Indications came from public TCR beta signatures; they pointed to CMV infection and to a matching HLA type.

Ten or more counts support this clonotype. Its antigen is not identified. TCRdb ran MiXCR on the reads and lists one entry per CDR3 protein. Of 150,000 to 200,000 distinct CDR3 sequences in the sample, 15% to 20% are singletons; the top ten hold just under 3%. Germline V gene lookup returns CDR1 SGHTA and CDR2 FQGNSA. V was pared by 7 bases and J by 4 bases, with 14 bases between. This CDR3 comprises 14 residues. Regarding the study as a whole: Of the TCR beta families, the public ones yielded a cumulative frequency that identified carriers of CMV plus the relevant HLA. HLA-C-restricted TCR beta clonotypes specific for CMV led the ex vivo response.

This receptor was obtained from a human donor in good health (CMV status not recorded). Some clones in this sample may be carry-over from other donors' samples. The chain uses TRBV7-2 and TRBJ2-1, with TRBD2 as a possible D gene (5 bases). Sequencing was done on a sample of PBMCs. This CDR3 reads CASTTSGNYNEQFF. Written as DNA, the CDR3 is TGTGCCAGCACCACTAGTGGCAATTACAATGAGCAGTTCTTC.